These T cell receptor beta chains were read from a single sample in a study of PD-1 blockade in classical Hodgkin lymphoma. Generated by immunoSEQ multiplex PCR, the TCRdb table keeps only in-frame clones and is missing some. The sample lists approximately 22,000 clones, 73% occurring once. The input for sequencing was peripheral blood mononuclear cells (PBMCs), taken before the second cycle of nivolumab. Every receptor here comes from a human donor with classical Hodgkin lymphoma. The CDR3 runs from the conserved cysteine through the conserved F or W. The D gene is left open where the match is weak. Size tells how often a clone was seen (once, few, many) or the class of an expanded clone, and some rows leave it out.

J gene,V gene,clone size,D gene,CDR3 length,CDR3 DNA,CDR3 protein
TRBJ2-1,TRBV30,.,TRBD2,15,TGTGCCCGGGGGGGGAGGAGGGTGATCGGGAATGAGCAGTTCTTC,CARGGRRVIGNEQFF
TRBJ1-5,TRBV6-1,.,.,13,TGTGCCATTGTAGCTGATAGCAATCAGCCCCAGCATTTT,CAIVADSNQPQHF
TRBJ1-5,TRBV6-1,once,.,13,TGTGCCAGCAGGGGGTCTCTCAATCAGCCCCAGCATTTT,CASRGSLNQPQHF
TRBJ1-4,TRBV2,.,.,18,TGTGCCAGCAGAACTACCAGAAGCACGACCTCAGCGGATGAAAAACTGTTTTTT,CASRTTRSTTSADEKLFF
TRBJ1-2,TRBV5-6,few,.,13,TGTGCCAGCAGCTTGTCAGGGGAGCATGGCTACACCTTC,CASSLSGEHGYTF
TRBJ2-7,TRBV7-2,.,.,14,TGTGCGAGTGGGGCTGGCGGGGCTCCCTACGAGCAGTACTTC,CASGAGGAPYEQYF
TRBJ2-2,TRBV7-2,.,TRBD2,16,TGTGCCAGCAGCCCCTCACTAGCGGGAATCACCGGGGAGCTGTTTTTT,CASSPSLAGITGELFF
TRBJ2-7,TRBV6-1,.,.,15,TGTGCCAGCAGTGAAGGTGCGGGTAGCTCCTACGAGCAGTACTTC,CASSEGAGSSYEQYF
TRBJ1-2,TRBV5-5,.,.,13,TGTGCCAGCAGCTTGTTTAATAACTATGGCTACACCTTC,CASSLFNNYGYTF
TRBJ1-4,TRBV5-1,once,TRBD1,14,TGCGCCAGCGCGTTCCGGGACAGGGATGAAAAACTGTTTTTT,CASAFRDRDEKLFF
TRBJ1-2,TRBV7-9,large,.,14,TGTGCCAGCAGCTCAACCCCCAGTTCCTATGGCTACACCTTC,CASSSTPSSYGYTF
TRBJ1-2,TRBV5-5,once,.,13,TGTGCCAGCAGCTTGTTGGTCGTCGATGCTGGGACCTTC,CASSLLVVDAGTF
TRBJ2-1,TRBV27,.,TRBD1,15,TGTGCCAGCAGTTTATCCTCGAACAGGGGGCGAGAGCAGTTCTTC,CASSLSSNRGREQFF
TRBJ2-3,TRBV29-1,.,.,13,TGCAGCGTTGTAAACAGCCCCACAGATACGCAGTATTTT,CSVVNSPTDTQYF
TRBJ2-2,TRBV19,.,.,13,TGTGCCAGTAATAATCTTTTAGCCGGGGAGCTGTTTTTT,CASNNLLAGELFF
TRBJ2-1,TRBV29-1,.,TRBD1,14,TGCAGCGTTCTTTGGACAGGGGGCTACAATGAGCAGTTCTTC,CSVLWTGGYNEQFF
TRBJ1-2,TRBV2,.,TRBD1,12,TGTGCCAGCAGAACAGGGGGCTATGGCTACACCTTC,CASRTGGYGYTF
TRBJ2-7,TRBV23-1,.,TRBD2,18,TGCGCCAGCAGCACTAAACGCGGGACTAGCGGGCTCGTCTACGAGCAGTACTTC,CASSTKRGTSGLVYEQYF
TRBJ2-5,TRBV5-1,.,.,13,TGCGCCAGCAGCTTGGCCCCCAGGGAGACCCAGTACTTC,CASSLAPRETQYF
TRBJ1-4,TRBV21-1,.,.,12,TGTGCCAGCAGCAAGGACTGTGAAAAACTGTTTTTT,CASSKDCEKLFF
TRBJ2-5,TRBV4-1,.,TRBD2,16,TGCGCCAGCAGCCAAGATTATAGCGGGAGTTGGGAGACCCAGTACTTC,CASSQDYSGSWETQYF
TRBJ2-5,TRBV5-1,once,.,15,TGCGCCAGCAGGAATGGCGGGGCGTCGGGAGAGACCCAGTACTTC,CASRNGGASGETQYF
TRBJ1-1,TRBV19,.,.,14,TGTGCCAGTACCCCCGACAGAAGGAACACTGAAGCTTTCTTT,CASTPDRRNTEAFF
TRBJ2-3,TRBV5-6,.,.,13,TGTGCCAGCAGCTTGGATCTACCAGGGACGCAGTATTTT,CASSLDLPGTQYF
TRBJ2-5,TRBV9,few,.,14,TGTGCCAGCAGCGTAGAGTCTAGCTGGGAGACCCAGTACTTC,CASSVESSWETQYF